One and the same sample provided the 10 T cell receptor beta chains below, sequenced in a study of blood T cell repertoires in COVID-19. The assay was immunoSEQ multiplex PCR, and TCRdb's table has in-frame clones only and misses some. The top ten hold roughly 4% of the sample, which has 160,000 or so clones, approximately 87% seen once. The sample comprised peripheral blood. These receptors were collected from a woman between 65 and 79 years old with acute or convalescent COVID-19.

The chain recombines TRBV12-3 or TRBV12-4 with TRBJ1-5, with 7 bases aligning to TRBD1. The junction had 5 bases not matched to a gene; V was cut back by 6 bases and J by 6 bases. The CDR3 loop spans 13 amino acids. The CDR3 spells CASSHRGLQPQHF. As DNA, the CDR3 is TGTGCCAGCAGCCACAGGGGTCTTCAGCCCCAGCATTTT.

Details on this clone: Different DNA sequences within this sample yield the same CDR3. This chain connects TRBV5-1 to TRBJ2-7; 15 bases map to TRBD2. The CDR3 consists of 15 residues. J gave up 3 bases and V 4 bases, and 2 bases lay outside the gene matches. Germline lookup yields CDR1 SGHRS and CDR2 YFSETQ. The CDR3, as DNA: TGCGCCAGCAGCGAGGGACTAGCGGGAGGCTACGAGCAGTACTTC. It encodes CASSEGLAGGYEQYF.

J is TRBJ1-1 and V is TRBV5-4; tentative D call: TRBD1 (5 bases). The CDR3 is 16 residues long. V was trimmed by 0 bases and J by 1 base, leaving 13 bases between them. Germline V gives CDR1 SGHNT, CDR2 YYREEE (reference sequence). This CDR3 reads CASSLVGFGGNTEAFF. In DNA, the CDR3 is TGTGCCAGCAGCTTGGTGGGGTTCGGGGGGAACACTGAAGCTTTCTTT.

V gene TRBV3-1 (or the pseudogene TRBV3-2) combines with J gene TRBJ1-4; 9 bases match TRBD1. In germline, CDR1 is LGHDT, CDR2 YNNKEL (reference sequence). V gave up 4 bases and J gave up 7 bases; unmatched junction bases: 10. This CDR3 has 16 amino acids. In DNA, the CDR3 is TGTGCCAGCAGCCGCGGGACAGGGAGAAGTAGTGAAAAACTGTTTTTT. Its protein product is CASSRGTGRSSEKLFF.

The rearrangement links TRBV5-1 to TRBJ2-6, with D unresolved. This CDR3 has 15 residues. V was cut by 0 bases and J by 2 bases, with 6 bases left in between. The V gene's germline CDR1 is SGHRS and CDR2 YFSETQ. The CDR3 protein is CASSLDYPGANVLTF. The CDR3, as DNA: TGCGCCAGCAGCTTGGACTATCCTGGGGCCAACGTCCTGACTTTC. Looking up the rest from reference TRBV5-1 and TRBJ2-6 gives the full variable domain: KAGVTQTPRYLIKTRGQQVTLSCSPISGHRSVSWYQQTPGQGLQFLFEYFSETQRNKGNFPGRFSGRQFSNSRSEMNVSTLELGDSALYLCASSLDYPGANVLTFGAGSRLTVL.

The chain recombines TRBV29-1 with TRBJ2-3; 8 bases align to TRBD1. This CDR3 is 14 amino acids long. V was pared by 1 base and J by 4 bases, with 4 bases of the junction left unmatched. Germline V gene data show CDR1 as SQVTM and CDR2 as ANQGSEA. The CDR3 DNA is TGCAGCGTTGAAGTTCAACAGGGGGCAGATACGCAGTATTTT. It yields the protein CSVEVQQGADTQYF.

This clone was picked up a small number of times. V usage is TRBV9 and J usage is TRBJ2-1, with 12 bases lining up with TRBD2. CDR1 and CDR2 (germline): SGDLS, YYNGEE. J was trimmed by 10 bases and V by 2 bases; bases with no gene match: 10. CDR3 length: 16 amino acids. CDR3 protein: CASSVRTSGTMREQFF. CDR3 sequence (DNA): TGTGCCAGCAGCGTTAGGACTAGCGGGACTATGAGGGAGCAGTTCTTC. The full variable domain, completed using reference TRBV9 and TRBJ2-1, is DSGVTQTPKHLITATGQRVTLRCSPRSGDLSVYWYQQSLDQGLQFLIQYYNGEERAKGNILERFSAQQFPDLHSELNLSSLELGDSALYFCASSVRTSGTMREQFFGPGTRLTVL.

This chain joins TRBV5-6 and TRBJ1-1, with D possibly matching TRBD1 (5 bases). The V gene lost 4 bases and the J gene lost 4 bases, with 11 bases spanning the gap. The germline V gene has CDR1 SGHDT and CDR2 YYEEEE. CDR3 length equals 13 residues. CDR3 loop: CASSRGRSTEAFF. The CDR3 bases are TGTGCCAGCAGCCGGGGGAGAAGCACTGAAGCTTTCTTT.

CDR3 nucleotides: TGCGCCAGCCGCCCGGGACACCGGCAGGGCAATCAGCCCCAGCATTTT. Encoded protein: CASRPGHRQGNQPQHF. The chain joins TRBV4-1 to TRBJ1-5; weak D call: TRBD1 (6 bases). The CDR3 sequence is 16 residues long. CDR1 is MGHRA and CDR2 is YSYEKL in the germline V gene. V dropped 8 bases and J dropped 2 bases, with 19 bases sitting between them.

CDR3 sequence: CAFVAAGLTSGSSYEQYF. DNA of the CDR3: TGTGCCTTTGTCGCAGCGGGGCTTACCTCGGGTAGCTCCTACGAGCAGTACTTC. V gene TRBV30 combines with J gene TRBJ2-7; 7 bases are shared with TRBD2. J gave up 0 bases and V 7 bases, and 21 bases lay outside the gene matches. This CDR3 region has 18 residues. The germline V gene encodes CDR1 GTSNPN and CDR2 SVGIG (reference sequence).